This TCR beta chain emerged from a study of shared clonotypes between healthy human individuals. Overall study results and limits: Researchers sampled blood only, noting tissue repertoires likely differ. Non-shared clonotypes had lower generation probabilities than those shared by all four donors.

V was pared by 5 bases and J by 5 bases, with 12 bases between. The length of the CDR3 is 13 residues. The germline CDR1 and CDR2 sequences are SEHNR and FQNEAQ (reference sequence). On this clone: What it recognizes is unknown.

TCRdb's copy holds only in-frame clones and misses some; the assay was immunoSEQ multiplex PCR. The sample consists of 950,000 to 1,300,000 clones, roughly 80% of them appearing once. The rearrangement uses TRBV7-9 and TRBJ2-5; tentatively, D is TRBD2 (5 bases). The TCR comes from a man between 18 and 35 years old in good health. The sample consisted of memory CD4+ T cells sorted from blood. As to subset: CD45RA-negative fraction. CDR3 nucleotide sequence: TGTGCCAGCAGCCGGGGATTCCGGGAGACCCAGTACTTC. It specifies CASSRGFRETQYF. Filled out from reference TRBV7-9 and TRBJ2-5, the complete variable domain reads DTGVSQNPRHKITKRGQNVTFRCDPISEHNRLYWYRQTLGQGPEFLTYFQNEAQLEKSRLLSDRFSAERPKGSFSTLEIQRTEQGDSAMYLCASSRGFRETQYFGPGTRLLVL.